This T cell receptor (beta chain) was obtained from a study of T-cell reconstitution after alpha-beta-depleted transplantation in children. Study conclusions and caveats: At day 60, the high TCRbeta diversity found in some patients originated from recipient T cells and thymic progenitors that had survived. The origin of alpha-beta T cells about two months after transplant was reportedly several hundred expanded graft clones. When one year had passed after transplant, most T-cell counts and diversity came from newly produced T cells.

Preparation of the TCRbeta library used unique molecular identifiers. Each CDR3 protein gets one entry after TCRdb re-called the PCR reads with MiXCR. This sample has roughly 220,000 distinct CDR3 sequences, with approximately 8% found just once. Trimming took off 5 bases at V and 4 bases at J, with 18 bases between the two ends. This CDR3 has 16 residues. Germline V lookup: CDR1 SGHTA, CDR2 FQGNSA. This clonotype was observed many times. Its antigen is unidentified. Material: PBMCs, mostly from graft donor cells, obtained 360 days after TCRalphabeta/CD19-depleted stem cell transplant. The chain combines TRBV7-2 with TRBJ2-1; D is perhaps TRBD2 (7 bases). The TCR sequence derives from a male patient aged 2-9 years who had a stem cell transplant for acute myeloid leukemia, so the T cells may come from the graft donor. CDR3 nucleotides: TGTGCCAGCAGCAAAAGCGGTGGGGGGGCTTACAATGAGCAGTTCTTC. The encoded protein is CASSKSGGGAYNEQFF.